The clone carrying this T cell receptor (beta chain) has a count of ten or more. Its specificity is not known. The CDR3 runs 14 residues. The V gene's germline CDR1 is SGHKS and CDR2 YYEKEE (reference sequence). The V and J ends lost 0 bases and 6 bases respectively, with 10 bases between them. TCR beta CDR3 regions were amplified from RNA transcripts. The HTBI primer set served for first-round RT-PCR of the TCR CDR3. TCRdb re-called the multiplex PCR reads through MiXCR, storing one row per CDR3 protein. The sample includes fewer than 650,000 distinct CDR3 sequences, 13% to 15% of them seen just once. This record belongs to a study of T cells in Graves' hyperthyroidism and ophthalmopathy. Findings of the study overall: Blood held most thyroid clonotypes expanded above 0.001 frequency. Ophthalmopathy, which appeared later, was predicted by the model a median 6.5 months before onset.

Patients were excluded because of uncontrolled infection, other autoimmune disease, pregnancy or lactation. The specimen was blood. The chain couples TRBV5-5 to TRBJ2-1; TRBD2 is a possible D gene (5 bases). This TCR was sampled from a woman aged 18 to 35 with Graves' ophthalmopathy. This chain's CDR3 is CASSLGLLPNEQFF. The CDR3 DNA reads as TGTGCCAGCAGCTTGGGACTACTCCCCAATGAGCAGTTCTTC.